Presented here are 8 T cell receptor beta chains from one specimen sequenced in a study of blood T cell repertoires in COVID-19. Clones were read by immunoSEQ multiplex PCR, and TCRdb kept only the in-frame ones, dropping some. The sample lists about 150,000 clones, more than 65% seen once, with 4.2% in the top ten. Sample: peripheral blood. Receptors originate from a man in his sixties with acute or convalescent COVID-19.

The chain joins TRBV6-5 to TRBJ1-4; maybe TRBD1 (6 bases). The CDR3 runs to 16 residues. The germline V gene has CDR1 MNHEY and CDR2 SVGAGI. V lost 2 bases to trimming and J lost 0 bases, with 10 bases between them. The CDR3 bases are TGTGCCAGCAGTTACAGGGCAGGGGCAACTAATGAAAAACTGTTTTTT. This encodes CASSYRAGATNEKLFF.

The chain links TRBV28 to TRBJ2-2; 9 positions match TRBD1. V lost 7 bases and J lost 6; bases outside the gene matches: 6. This CDR3 contains 14 residues. CDR1 is MDHEN and CDR2 is SYDVKM in the germline V gene. The CDR3 DNA reads as TGTGCCAGCACCTCGGGACAGGGCGCCGGGGAGCTGTTTTTT. Encoded protein: CASTSGQGAGELFF.

The chain couples TRBV28 to TRBJ1-2, with D possibly TRBD1 on 5 matching bases. The CDR3 runs to 15 residues. The germline V and J ends were trimmed by 5 bases and 4 bases, with 17 bases remaining between them. Looked up from germline, CDR1 is MDHEN and CDR2 is SYDVKM. The CDR3 spells CASSEETARTYGYTF. CDR3 sequence (DNA): TGTGCCAGCAGTGAGGAGACAGCCCGAACCTATGGCTACACCTTC.

The gene calls are TRBV28 and TRBJ1-1; unclear D gene. CDR1 and CDR2 (germline): MDHEN, SYDVKM. The CDR3 runs 13 residues. Trimming took off 2 bases at V and 2 bases at J, with 6 bases between the two ends. The CDR3 reads CASSLNRNTEAFF. CDR3 coding DNA: TGTGCCAGCAGTTTAAACAGAAACACTGAAGCTTTCTTT. Variable domain in full (rest from reference TRBV28 and TRBJ1-1): DVKVTQSSRYLVKRTGEKVFLECVQDMDHENMFWYRQDPGLGLRLIYFSYDVKMKEKGDIPEGYSVSREKKERFSLILESASTNQTSMYLCASSLNRNTEAFFGQGTRLTVV.

The gene calls are TRBV5-6 and TRBJ2-5; the match to TRBD2 covers 8 bases. V shed 0 bases and J 4 bases; nucleotides not matched to a gene: 11. Per germline, CDR1 SGHDT and CDR2 YYEEEE. The CDR3 has 17 amino acids. The CDR3 bases are TGTGCCAGCAGCTTGGGGGCGACGAGCGGGAGCTCAGAGACCCAGTACTTC. It specifies CASSLGATSGSSETQYF.

Worth noting for this clone: The identical CDR3 is also encoded by other nucleotide sequences in the sample. The gene calls are TRBV5-1 and TRBJ2-7; TRBD2 matches 9 bases. This CDR3 has 14 residues. J was trimmed by 2 bases and V by 1 base; bases with no gene match: 1. CDR1 and CDR2 (germline): SGHRS, YFSETQ. CDR3 sequence reads: CASSLSSGTYEQYF. CDR3 nucleotide sequence: TGCGCCAGCAGCTTGTCTAGCGGGACCTACGAGCAGTACTTC.

This clone was observed a handful of times. The chain couples TRBV7-3 to TRBJ2-6, with 8 positions matching TRBD1. This CDR3 is 16 amino acids long. Germline loops: CDR1 SGHTA, CDR2 FQGTGA. With 3 bases clipped from V and 2 bases from J, the junction kept 3 bases outside the gene matches. CDR3 in amino acids: CASSFTGGTGANVLTF. The CDR3 nucleotides are TGTGCCAGCAGCTTTACAGGGGGAACTGGGGCCAACGTCCTGACTTTC.

This CDR3 reads CSVEDLGLAGGGEQYF. The CDR3 nucleotides read TGCAGCGTTGAAGATCTAGGACTAGCGGGAGGGGGGGAGCAGTACTTC. The chain uses TRBV29-1 and TRBJ2-7; 15 bases fit TRBD2. V lost 0 bases and J lost 7; bases outside the gene matches: 7. The germline V gene encodes CDR1 SQVTM and CDR2 ANQGSEA. This CDR3 has 16 residues.